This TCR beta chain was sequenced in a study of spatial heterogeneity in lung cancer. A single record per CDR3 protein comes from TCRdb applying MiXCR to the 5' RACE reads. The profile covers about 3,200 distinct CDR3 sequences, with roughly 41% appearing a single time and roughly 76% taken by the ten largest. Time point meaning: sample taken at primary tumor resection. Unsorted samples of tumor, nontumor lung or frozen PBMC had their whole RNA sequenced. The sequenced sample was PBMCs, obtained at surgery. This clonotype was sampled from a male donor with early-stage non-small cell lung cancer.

The CDR3 sequence: CASSLAGNTGELFF. CDR3 nucleotides: TGTGCCAGCAGCTTAGCAGGGAACACCGGGGAGCTGTTTTTT. The chain links TRBV7-9 to TRBJ2-2; D gene uncertain. Trimming removed 0 bases at V and 1 base at J, with 3 bases between. The CDR3 sequence is 14 residues long. CDR1 and CDR2 (germline): SEHNR, FQNEAQ (reference sequence).